This TCR beta chain was retrieved from a study of PD-L1 blockade in urothelial cancer. Study at large: Prior chemotherapy in patients spanned 0 to 3 regimens. Median T cell yield from blood was around 140,000. Blood analysis was done at 3 weeks (second dose) and 6 weeks after treatment began.

Libraries were prepared by immunoSEQ multiplex PCR; TCRdb keeps only in-frame clonotypes and omits some of them. The data hold approximately 38,000 clones, with around 83% observed a single time. From germline, CDR1 is MDHEN and CDR2 SYDVKM. The CDR3 has 11 amino acids. V lost 6 bases and J 4 bases, leaving 7 bases between the germline ends. The sequence derives from a man in his 60s with urothelial cancer. V and J are TRBV28 and TRBJ2-7, with a possible D match to TRBD2 (5 bases). The specimen was PBMCs, collected around atezolizumab (anti-PD-L1) treatment. The CDR3 sequence: CASRTTYEQYF. The CDR3 DNA reads TGTGCCAGCAGGACTACATACGAGCAGTACTTC.